The next 8 T cell receptor beta chains were all read from a single sample in a study of blood T cells in healthy people across ages. A second PCR, run for roughly 7 to 11 cycles, used a sample-barcoded 5' primer plus a J-beta primer mix. TCRdb fed the 5' RACE reads into MiXCR, producing one record per CDR3 protein. This sample has about 1,500,000 distinct CDR3 sequences, with approximately 38% found just once. The sample consisted of blood. The receptor source for this set is a woman aged 18-30 years in good health.

The V gene is TRBV5-5, the J gene TRBJ1-5; no definite D call. The CDR3 consists of 16 residues. Germline values: CDR1 SGHKS, CDR2 YYEKEE (reference sequence). Trimming removed 4 bases from V and 3 bases from J, with 17 bases in between. CDR3 nucleotide sequence: TGTGCCAGCAGCAGCATGGCCCCGGGGTCCAATCAGCCCCAGCATTTT. Amino acids: CASSSMAPGSNQPQHF.

V gene TRBV27 combines with J gene TRBJ1-2, with D perhaps matching TRBD1 (5 bases). Germline CDR1 MNHEY, CDR2 SMNVEV (reference sequence). V was cut by 6 bases and J by 4 bases, with 18 bases left in between. The CDR3 length is 15 residues. The CDR3 sequence is CASSHDSGGGYGYTF. CDR3 coding DNA: TGTGCCAGCAGCCACGATTCCGGGGGGGGCTATGGCTACACCTTC.

This chain links TRBV29-1 with TRBJ2-5; 7 bases map to TRBD2. The CDR3 has 12 residues. Trimming cost V 7 bases and J 5 bases; bases outside gene matches: 7. In germline, CDR1 is SQVTM, CDR2 ANQGSEA. CDR3 in amino acids: CSAAHGGETQYF. The CDR3 nucleotides read TGCAGCGCCGCCCACGGGGGGGAGACCCAGTACTTC.

This chain connects TRBV5-6 to TRBJ2-3; D possibly matches TRBD1 or TRBD2 (7 bases each). Germline V lookup: CDR1 SGHDT, CDR2 YYEEEE. V shed 4 bases and J shed 2 bases, with 11 bases lying between them. The CDR3 is 14 residues long. The CDR3 loop is CASSGRGLTDTQYF. The DNA of the CDR3 is TGTGCCAGCAGCGGGAGGGGGCTCACAGATACGCAGTATTTT.

The chain has TRBV25-1 and TRBJ2-5; TRBD2 might be the D (7 bases). The CDR3 sequence is 13 residues long. The germline V gene has CDR1 MGHDK and CDR2 SYGVNS. Trimming removed 6 bases from V and 5 bases from J, with 13 bases in between. Written as DNA, the CDR3 is TGTGCCAGCAGCGGGGGGCGTAGGGAGACCCAGTACTTC. As protein: CASSGGRRETQYF.

As for this clonotype: A read error may account for a junction end that differs from germline. CDR3 in amino acids: CSALKAQANHGYTF. Written as DNA, the CDR3 is TGCAGTGCCCTGAAGGCCCAAGCTAACCATGGCTACACCTTC. V is TRBV20-1 and J is TRBJ1-2; D uncertain. The CDR3 extends over 14 amino acids. Germline loops: CDR1 DFQATT, CDR2 SNEGSKA (reference sequence).

The V call is TRBV20-1, the J call TRBJ2-4; 10 bases are a match to TRBD2. The J call is in doubt because the DNA end fits TRBJ2-5 better. Germline V gene lookup returns CDR1 DFQATT and CDR2 SNEGSKA (reference sequence). This CDR3 is built from 14 residues. This chain's CDR3 is CSAMALAGQETQYF. CDR3 coding DNA: TGCAGTGCTATGGCACTAGCGGGACAGGAGACCCAGTACTTC.

This rearrangement joins TRBV29-1 to TRBJ1-3; D ambiguous. Germline lookup yields CDR1 SQVTM and CDR2 ANQGSEA. Trimming took off 5 bases at V and 0 bases at J, with 8 bases between the two ends. This CDR3 has 13 amino acids. The chain's CDR3 is CSVRGYSGNTIYF. The CDR3 nucleotides read TGCAGCGTTCGGGGTTACTCTGGAAACACCATATATTTT.